This TCR beta chain was obtained from a study of shared clonotypes between healthy human individuals. TCRdb's table, derived via immunoSEQ multiplex PCR, lists solely in-frame clones and lacks some. The table shows around 1 million clones, with around 80% occurring only once. Turning to this clone: The antigen remains undetermined.

Donors, healthy HIV-negative adults, lacked recent acute infections or vaccinations. The CDR3 covers 14 residues. The germline V gene encodes CDR1 MNHEY and CDR2 SVGAGI. With 2 bases clipped from V and 9 bases from J, the junction kept 6 bases outside the gene matches. Study-wide results and caveats: What naive subsets generally showed was a larger estimated richness than memory subsets showed.

The clonotype originates from a man between 18 and 29 years old in good health. The rearrangement links TRBV6-5 to TRBJ2-1; the match to TRBD2 covers 8 bases. Sequenced: memory CD4+ T cells sorted from blood. Subset described: CD45RA-negative fraction. CDR3 loop: CASSYGTSFTEQFF. CDR3 DNA: TGTGCCAGCAGTTACGGGACTAGTTTTACTGAGCAGTTCTTC.